This entry concerns a single T cell receptor beta chain. Data came from immunoSEQ multiplex PCR; TCRdb stores just in-frame clones and leaves some out. This table holds roughly 100,000 clones, roughly 96% found once. Germline CDR1 is MNHNY and CDR2 is SVGAGI (reference sequence). The length of the CDR3 is 11 residues. V gave up 7 bases and J gave up 4 bases, with 8 bases separating them. This entry comes from a study of technical replicates of blood from several donors. The sequence derives from a human donor in good health. What was sequenced was T cells isolated from PBMCs. This rearrangement joins TRBV6-6 to TRBJ2-7; a weak D match, TRBD1 (5 bases). CDR3 residues: CASTDRYEQYF. CDR3 coding DNA: TGTGCCAGCACCGACAGATACGAGCAGTACTTC.